These 24 T cell receptor beta chains originate from one sample sequenced in a study of cytomegalovirus exposure and HLA in healthy donors. PCR amplification relied on 60 Vbeta primers (plus 13 Jbeta primers). Profiled with immunoSEQ multiplex PCR; TCRdb holds only in-frame clones, not every one. The sample contains 150,000 to 200,000 clones, roughly four fifths of which appear only once. Sequencing input: PBMCs. These receptors were taken from a woman aged 25-40 years in good health and CMV-seronegative.

This chain links TRBV6-1 with TRBJ1-2, with D tentatively TRBD1 (5 bases). Between the trimmed V and J ends, which lost 4 bases and 3 bases, there was a span of 15 bases. This CDR3 has 15 amino acids. Germline V gene sequence: CDR1 MNHNS, CDR2 SASEGT. CDR3 nucleotide sequence: TGTGCCAGCAGTGGACCGGACACCGGAGACTATGGCTACACCTTC. Translated: CASSGPDTGDYGYTF.

The CDR3, as DNA: TGTGCCAGCAGTGAAATAAGCGGGGGGCCGGGCCATGAGCAGTTCTTC. Residues: CASSEISGGPGHEQFF. The chain recombines TRBV6-4 with TRBJ2-1, with 9 positions matching TRBD2. V was clipped by 3 bases and J by 8 bases; unmatched bases: 11. From germline, CDR1 is MRHNA and CDR2 SNTAGT. The CDR3 sequence is 16 residues long.

Here the CDR3 reads CASSFPAGERTQYF. In DNA form, the CDR3 reads TGCGCCAGCAGCTTCCCAGCGGGAGAGAGGACCCAGTACTTC. This chain uses TRBV5-1 with TRBJ2-5; 8 positions match TRBD2. Germline V gene lookup returns CDR1 SGHRS and CDR2 YFSETQ. The CDR3 consists of 14 residues. Trimming at V came to 2 bases and at J to 7 bases, leaving 7 bases not matched to a gene.

J is TRBJ2-3 and V is TRBV9; 8 positions match TRBD2. Germline V gene lookup returns CDR1 SGDLS and CDR2 YYNGEE. J lost 6 bases, V lost 2 bases, and 8 bases had no gene match. The length of the CDR3 is 15 residues. This chain's CDR3 is CASSVRTSLMDTQYF. The CDR3 coding sequence is TGTGCCAGCAGCGTCCGGACTAGCCTAATGGATACGCAGTATTTT.

The CDR3: CASSEWLAGGNEQFF. CDR3 in DNA: TGCGCCAGCAGTGAGTGGCTAGCGGGAGGTAATGAGCAGTTCTTC. The genes are TRBV10-2 and TRBJ2-1; 11 bases align to TRBD2. With V trimmed by 1 base and J by 7 bases, 3 bases remained unmatched. Germline loops: CDR1 WSHSY, CDR2 SAAADI. CDR3 length: 15 amino acids.

The chain links TRBV7-6 to TRBJ1-3; TRBD1 aligns across 7 bases. Per the germline V gene, CDR1 is SGHVS and CDR2 is FNYEAQ. After removal of 1 base from V and 4 bases from J, the junction contained 4 bases not matched to a gene. This CDR3 spans 15 amino acids. The CDR3 here is CASSLDRGAGNTIYF. DNA of the CDR3: TGTGCCAGCAGCTTAGACAGGGGAGCGGGAAACACCATATATTTT.

The chain carries TRBV7-9 and TRBJ2-1; TRBD1 agrees at 10 bases. The length of the CDR3 is 14 residues. Per the germline V gene, CDR1 is SEHNR and CDR2 is FQNEAQ (reference sequence). CDR3 protein: CSTNRGQGINEQFF. The CDR3 coding sequence is TGTTCCACCAACCGGGGACAGGGGATCAATGAGCAGTTCTTC.

The chain employs TRBV2 and TRBJ2-3; 7 nucleotides match TRBD2. Germline loops: CDR1 SNHLY, CDR2 FYNNEI. The CDR3 covers 14 residues. The junction had 5 bases not matched to a gene; V was cut back by 5 bases and J by 3 bases. CDR3 nucleotide sequence: TGTGCCAGCAGTCTGTCCGGGGGGACAGATACGCAGTATTTT. Protein sequence: CASSLSGGTDTQYF.

This sequence joins TRBV7-9 and TRBJ2-7, with 7 bases matching TRBD1. The V and J ends lost 1 base and 4 bases, in that order; junction bases with no gene match: 10. CDR1 is SEHNR, CDR2 FQNEAQ, per germline (reference sequence). The CDR3 extends over 16 amino acids. The CDR3 bases are TGTGCCAGCAGCTTAGGGGATGGGACAGACCTTTACGAGCAGTACTTC. This sequence encodes CASSLGDGTDLYEQYF.

This chain uses TRBV7-6 with TRBJ1-1; 9 bases are shared with TRBD1. The germline V gene has CDR1 SGHVS and CDR2 FNYEAQ. The CDR3 has 16 residues. J lost 5 bases, V lost 3 bases, and 10 bases had no gene match. The DNA for the CDR3 is TGTGCCAGCAGCTTGCTTTGGACAGGGGCCGAAACTGAAGCTTTCTTT. It is translated as CASSLLWTGAETEAFF.

A single count supports this clone. The gene calls are TRBV9 and TRBJ2-5; the D is unclear. The CDR3 contains 15 residues. Looked up from germline, CDR1 is SGDLS and CDR2 is YYNGEE. Between the trimmed V and J ends, which lost 0 bases and 5 bases, there was a span of 14 bases. The CDR3 is CASSVGGGGMETQYF. DNA for the CDR3: TGTGCCAGCAGCGTAGGCGGCGGTGGTATGGAGACCCAGTACTTC.

To note about this clone: The limits of the CDR3 on the DNA are not certain, so only TCRdb's listed CDR3 is given. This chain links TRBV21-1 with TRBJ1-1; TRBD1 is the table's D call and was not checked against the DNA. TRBV21-1 is marked as a pseudogene. The CDR3 is 20 amino acids long, termini counted. The CDR3 is CASSKAVYCVGTGTNTEAFF.

This chain links TRBV9 with TRBJ1-4; 9 bases line up with TRBD1. From germline, CDR1 is SGDLS and CDR2 YYNGEE. V lost 0 bases, J lost 9 bases, and 15 bases stayed unmatched. The CDR3 has 18 amino acids. The CDR3 sequence: CASSVVGQGSPERKKLFF. For the CDR3, the DNA is TGTGCCAGCAGCGTAGTGGGACAGGGTTCTCCAGAAAGAAAAAAACTGTTTTTT.

The chain uses TRBV9 and TRBJ2-2; 10 nucleotides match TRBD1. V shed 0 bases and J 5 bases; nucleotides not matched to a gene: 1. There are 15 residues in the CDR3. Germline V gives CDR1 SGDLS, CDR2 YYNGEE. The CDR3 is CASSVGQGATGELFF. CDR3 nucleotides: TGTGCCAGCAGCGTAGGACAGGGGGCGACCGGGGAGCTGTTTTTT.

This chain joins TRBV5-1 and TRBJ1-5, with D perhaps TRBD1 (5 bases). CDR1 and CDR2 from the germline V gene are SGHRS and YFSETQ. V lost 0 bases and J 4 bases, leaving 11 bases between the germline ends. The CDR3 loop spans 15 amino acids. In nucleotides, the CDR3 is TGCGCCAGCAGCTTGGAGACCGGGGGAAATCAGCCCCAGCATTTT. Translated, it gives CASSLETGGNQPQHF.

The chain couples TRBV9 to TRBJ2-3; TRBD1 is a possible D gene (6 bases). There are 15 residues in the CDR3. V lost 4 bases and J 6 bases, leaving 18 bases between the germline ends. Germline CDR1 reads SGDLS; CDR2 reads YYNGEE. The DNA of the CDR3 is TGTGCCAGCAGCCCCAGGGGCAGGGCAGAGGATACGCAGTATTTT. Translated, it gives CASSPRGRAEDTQYF.

A few counts support this clone. The chain joins TRBV5-1 to TRBJ2-1, with TRBD1 as a possible D gene (6 bases). The CDR3 covers 14 residues. V lost 2 bases and J 6 bases, leaving 12 bases between the germline ends. Germline lookup yields CDR1 SGHRS and CDR2 YFSETQ. The CDR3 here is CASSFGTLGNEQFF. The CDR3, as DNA: TGCGCCAGCAGCTTCGGGACACTGGGCAATGAGCAGTTCTTC.

The rearrangement uses TRBV28 and TRBJ2-3; 8 bases align to TRBD1. V shed 8 bases and J 3 bases; nucleotides not matched to a gene: 7. CDR1 is MDHEN and CDR2 is SYDVKM in the germline V gene. The CDR3 contains 14 residues. This CDR3 reads CASGRTGFTDTQYF. CDR3 in DNA: TGTGCCAGCGGCCGGACAGGGTTTACAGATACGCAGTATTTT.

V and J are TRBV4-1 and TRBJ2-5; 8 bases fit TRBD1. The J call may be wrong; the DNA end is better matched by TRBJ2-7. Germline V gene lookup returns CDR1 MGHRA and CDR2 YSYEKL. CDR3 size: 15 residues. CDR3 residues: CASSQEGQAYYEQYF. As DNA, the CDR3 is TGCGCCAGCAGCCAGGAGGGACAGGCCTACTACGAGCAGTACTTC.

V and J are TRBV7-8 and TRBJ2-1, with 11 bases matching TRBD2. Germline loops: CDR1 SGHVS, CDR2 FQNEAQ. Trimming cost V 3 bases and J 2 bases; bases outside gene matches: 3. The CDR3 is 16 amino acids. CDR3: CASSLWTSGPYNEQFF. CDR3 DNA: TGTGCCAGCAGCTTGTGGACTAGCGGGCCCTACAATGAGCAGTTCTTC.

The sample holds a few counts of this clone. The rearrangement links TRBV7-9 to TRBJ2-1, with 7 bases aligning to TRBD2. CDR3 length: 16 residues. The ends lost 5 bases at V and 0 bases at J; junction bases unmatched: 7. Germline V CDR1 and CDR2: SEHNR, FQNEAQ (reference sequence). CDR3 residues: CASSPREGVSYNEQFF. As DNA, the CDR3 is TGTGCCAGCAGCCCTAGGGAGGGAGTCTCCTACAATGAGCAGTTCTTC.

This sequence joins TRBV5-4 and TRBJ2-3; 11 positions agree with TRBD2. The V and J ends lost 5 bases and 4 bases, in that order; junction bases with no gene match: 9. This CDR3 contains 16 residues. Germline V lookup: CDR1 SGHNT, CDR2 YYREEE (reference sequence). The CDR3 sequence is CASSPSSGGRPDTQYF. CDR3 nucleotide sequence: TGTGCCAGCAGTCCCTCTAGCGGGGGGCGCCCAGATACGCAGTATTTT.

The rearrangement uses TRBV6-6 and TRBJ1-2, with D tentatively TRBD1 (6 bases). Germline V gene sequence: CDR1 MNHNY, CDR2 SVGAGI (reference sequence). Trimming took off 6 bases at V and 8 bases at J, with 19 bases between the two ends. This CDR3 is built from 14 residues. The CDR3 here is CASSVWGLTGGYTF. In nucleotides, the CDR3 is TGTGCCAGCAGCGTGTGGGGGCTCACCGGGGGCTACACCTTC.

The J gene is TRBJ1-5, the V gene TRBV19; D call uncertain. Germline V gene lookup returns CDR1 LNHDA and CDR2 SQIVND (reference sequence). Trimming pared 3 bases from V and 0 bases from J, leaving 15 bases between. The CDR3 spans 17 residues. The CDR3 nucleotides are TGTGCCAGTAGTATGGCGTCATTTACAGATAGCAATCAGCCCCAGCATTTT. Protein: CASSMASFTDSNQPQHF.